The rows below give T cell receptor beta chains drawn from one sample of a study of blood T cell repertoires in COVID-19. The data were produced by immunoSEQ multiplex PCR, yet TCRdb's version contains in-frame clones alone and is incomplete. The table has some 150,000 clones, around four fifths seen once. Sequenced material: peripheral blood. These receptors all stem from a woman aged 40 to 50 with active or convalescent COVID-19. Both conserved end residues are part of each CDR3. D genes are given only for firm matches. Clone sizes are given selectively: once, few, many, or a class where the clone is expanded.

j_gene,v_gene,abundance,d_gene,CDR3aa,CDR3nt
TRBJ1-2,TRBV5-1,few,TRBD1,CASGEQTGLGGYGYTF,TGCGCCAGCGGTGAACAGACAGGGCTTGGAGGGTATGGCTACACCTTC
TRBJ1-4,TRBV11-2,.,.,CASSSTPREEKLFF,TGTGCCAGCAGCTCAACCCCTCGGGAAGAAAAACTGTTTTTT
TRBJ2-7,TRBV6-5,few,TRBD2,CASSYSGLAGGYEQYF,TGTGCCAGCAGTTACTCCGGACTAGCGGGAGGCTACGAGCAGTACTTC
TRBJ2-2,TRBV28,few,.,CASSPPTGANTGELFF,TGTGCCAGCAGTCCCCCAACGGGGGCGAACACCGGGGAGCTGTTTTTT
TRBJ2-2,TRBV29-1,.,TRBD1,CSVEGYTPGGLDTGELFF,TGCAGCGTTGAGGGGTATACGCCAGGGGGCTTGGATACCGGGGAGCTGTTTTTT
TRBJ1-2,TRBV28,.,.,CASRTPLQGINYGYTF,TGTGCCAGCAGGACCCCACTACAGGGAATTAACTATGGCTACACCTTC
TRBJ1-3,TRBV7-2,few,.,CASSSPGWGNTIYF,TGTGCCAGCAGCTCCCCAGGGTGGGGAAACACCATATATTTT
TRBJ1-1,TRBV28,.,TRBD1,CASSAQWPGQGDTEAFF,TGTGCCAGCAGTGCTCAATGGCCGGGACAGGGAGACACTGAAGCTTTCTTT
TRBJ1-6,TRBV7-2,.,TRBD1,CASSLIRQGSSPLHF,TGTGCCAGCAGCTTAATAAGACAGGGTAGTTCACCCCTCCACTTT
TRBJ1-1,TRBV2,.,.,CASSDEVQGVTEAFF,TGTGCCAGCAGTGACGAGGTCCAGGGTGTCACTGAAGCTTTCTTT
TRBJ2-2,TRBV5-4,.,TRBD2,CASSFSGGPNTGELFF,TGTGCCAGCAGCTTTAGCGGGGGGCCAAACACCGGGGAGCTGTTTTTT
TRBJ2-1,TRBV4-3,.,.,CASSQDVKLNEQFF,TGCGCCAGCAGCCAAGACGTCAAACTTAATGAGCAGTTCTTC
TRBJ2-5,TRBV5-1,.,TRBD2,CASRRGTSGGGRETQYF,TGCGCCAGCAGACGTGGGACTAGCGGGGGGGGCCGAGAGACCCAGTACTTC
TRBJ1-6,TRBV5-5,once,.,CASSPRRRHSPLHF,TGTGCCAGCAGTCCCCGAAGGCGGCATTCACCCCTCCACTTT